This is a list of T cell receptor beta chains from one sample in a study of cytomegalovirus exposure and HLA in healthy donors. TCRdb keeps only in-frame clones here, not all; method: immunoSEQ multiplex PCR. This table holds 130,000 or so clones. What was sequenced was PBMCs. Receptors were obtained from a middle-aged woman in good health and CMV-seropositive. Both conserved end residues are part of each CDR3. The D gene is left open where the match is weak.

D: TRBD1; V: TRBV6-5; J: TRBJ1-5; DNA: TGTGCCAGCAGCCGGGGGACAGGGGGTCAGCCCCAGCATTTT; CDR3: CASSRGTGGQPQHF
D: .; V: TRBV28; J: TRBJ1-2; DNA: TGTGCCAGCAGTTTATTGGAGTGGGGCAGGAGGGTATATGGCTACACCTTC; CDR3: CASSLLEWGRRVYGYTF
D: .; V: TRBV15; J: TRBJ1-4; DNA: TGTGCCACCAGCAGAACCCGGACAGTTTTTAATGAAAAACTGTTTTTT; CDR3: CATSRTRTVFNEKLFF
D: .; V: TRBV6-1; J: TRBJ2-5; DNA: TGTGCCAGCAGTGTGGGTAGGGGAGAGACCCAGTACTTC; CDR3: CASSVGRGETQYF
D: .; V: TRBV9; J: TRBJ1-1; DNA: TGTGCCAGCAGCTTCGGGGGAAACACTGAAGCTTTCTTT; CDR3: CASSFGGNTEAFF
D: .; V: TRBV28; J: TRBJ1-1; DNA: TGTGCCAGCAGTTTAATCGGGGGTTGGACTGAAGCTTTCTTT; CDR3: CASSLIGGWTEAFF
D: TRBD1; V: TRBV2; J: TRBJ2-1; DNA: TGTGCCAGCAGCGACTTTACCTACGGACAGGGCAATGAGCAGTTCTTC; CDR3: CASSDFTYGQGNEQFF
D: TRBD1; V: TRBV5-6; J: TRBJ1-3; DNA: TGTGCCAGCAGCTGGGGGACAGGGGGCTCTGGAAACACCATATATTTT; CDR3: CASSWGTGGSGNTIYF
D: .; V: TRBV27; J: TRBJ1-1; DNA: TGTGCCGGCTTACCATCGAAAGCTTTCTTT; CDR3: CAGLPSKAFF
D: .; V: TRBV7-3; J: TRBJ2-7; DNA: TGTGCCAGCAGCTTACGAGCTACCTACGAGCAGTACTTC; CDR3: CASSLRATYEQYF
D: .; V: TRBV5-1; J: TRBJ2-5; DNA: TGCGCCAGCAGCTTGGCCAATCTAGCCCGAGGGGAGACCCAGTACTTC; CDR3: CASSLANLARGETQYF
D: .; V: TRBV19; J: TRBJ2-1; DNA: TGTGCCAGTAGTATAAACTATGAGCAGTTCTTC; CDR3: CASSINYEQFF
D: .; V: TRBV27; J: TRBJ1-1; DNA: TGTGCCAGCAGTTTTAGAGGGACACCCGCTTTCTTT; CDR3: CASSFRGTPAFF
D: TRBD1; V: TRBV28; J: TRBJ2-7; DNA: TGTGCCAGCAGTCCCCGACAGGGTCGGTACGAGCAGTACTTC; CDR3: CASSPRQGRYEQYF
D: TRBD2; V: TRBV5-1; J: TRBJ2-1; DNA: TGCGCCAGCAACAGCGGGAGCTCCTACAATGAGCAGTTCTTC; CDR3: CASNSGSSYNEQFF
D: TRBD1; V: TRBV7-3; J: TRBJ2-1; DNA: TGTGCCAGCAGCCGACGGGACAGGGGATACAATGAGCAGTTCTTC; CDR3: CASSRRDRGYNEQFF
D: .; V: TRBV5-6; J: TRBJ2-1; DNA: TGTGCCAGCAGCCTCAAGGGGCAAAATGAGCAGTTCTTC; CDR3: CASSLKGQNEQFF
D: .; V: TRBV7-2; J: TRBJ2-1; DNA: TGTGCCAGCAGTCTAACCGGACTATTATACAATGAGCAGTTCTTC; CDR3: CASSLTGLLYNEQFF
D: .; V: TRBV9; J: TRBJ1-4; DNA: TGTGCCAGCAGCGTAGACCCGATGGAGGATCCGGAAAAACTGTTTTTT; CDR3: CASSVDPMEDPEKLFF
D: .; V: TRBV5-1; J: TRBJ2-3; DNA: TGCGCCAGCAGCCAGGGACTGTATAACGGAGATACGCAGTATTTT; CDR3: CASSQGLYNGDTQYF
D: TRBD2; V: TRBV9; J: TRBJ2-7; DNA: TGTGCCAGCAGCGTAGAGACTAGCGGCACCTACGAGCAGTACTTC; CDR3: CASSVETSGTYEQYF
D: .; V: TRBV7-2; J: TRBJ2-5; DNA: TGTGCCAGCAGCTCGCCGACAGGTCAAGAGACCCAGTACTTC; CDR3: CASSSPTGQETQYF
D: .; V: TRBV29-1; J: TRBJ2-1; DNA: TGCAGCGTTGAACGAGTAGAGGGCGGTACGAGCTCCTACAATGAGCAGTTCTTC; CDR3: CSVERVEGGTSSYNEQFF
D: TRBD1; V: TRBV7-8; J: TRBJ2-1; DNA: TGTGCCAGCAGCTTGCACCCGACAGGGAATCTCGATGAGCAGTTCTTC; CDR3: CASSLHPTGNLDEQFF
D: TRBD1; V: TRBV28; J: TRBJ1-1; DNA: TGTGCCAGCTGCTGGACAGGGGAGGCCACTGAAGCTTTCTTT; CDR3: CASCWTGEATEAFF
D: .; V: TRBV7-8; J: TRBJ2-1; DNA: TGTGCCAGCAGCTGGGCGCACCACAATGAGCAGTTCTTC; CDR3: CASSWAHHNEQFF
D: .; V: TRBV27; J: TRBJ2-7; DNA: TGTGCCAGCAGTTCCCCCGGGAGTTACGAGCAGTACTTC; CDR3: CASSSPGSYEQYF
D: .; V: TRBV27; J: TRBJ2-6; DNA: TGTGCCAGCAGTTCCCCTTCCCGGAGTGGGGCCAACGTCCTGACTTTC; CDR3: CASSSPSRSGANVLTF
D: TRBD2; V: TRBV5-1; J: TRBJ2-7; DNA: TGCGCCAGCTCCCCCGGGGGGGGACGCGAGCAGTACTTC; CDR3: CASSPGGGREQYF
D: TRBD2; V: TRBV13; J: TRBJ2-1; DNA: TGTGCCAGCAGCTTCCGGTCTAGCGGGTGGGAAGGGGATGAGCAGTTCTTC; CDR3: CASSFRSSGWEGDEQFF
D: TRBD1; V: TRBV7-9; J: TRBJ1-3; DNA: TGTGCCAGCAGCGAAATTGACAGGGTCGCTGGAAACACCATATATTTT; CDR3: CASSEIDRVAGNTIYF
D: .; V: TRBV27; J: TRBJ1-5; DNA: TGTGCCAGCAGTTTAGAGGGTATACAGCAGCCCCAGCATTTT; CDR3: CASSLEGIQQPQHF
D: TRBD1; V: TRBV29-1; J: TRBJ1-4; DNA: TGCAGCGCGGGACAGGTGGATGAAAAACTGTTTTTT; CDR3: CSAGQVDEKLFF
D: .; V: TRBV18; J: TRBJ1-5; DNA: TGTGCCAGCTCACCTTTCAGTGATAGCAATCAGCCCCAGCATTTT; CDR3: CASSPFSDSNQPQHF
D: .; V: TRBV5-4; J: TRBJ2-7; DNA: TGTGCCAGCAGCTTGGAACAGGTTAGCAACGAGCAGTACTTC; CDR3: CASSLEQVSNEQYF
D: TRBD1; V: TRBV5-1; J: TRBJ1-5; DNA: TGCGCCAGCAGCTCGGGACAGCCGGGGAATCAGCCCCAGCATTTT; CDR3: CASSSGQPGNQPQHF
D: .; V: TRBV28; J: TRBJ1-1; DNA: TGTGCCAGCAGTCGGGACAACGTGAACACTGAAGCTTTCTTT; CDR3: CASSRDNVNTEAFF
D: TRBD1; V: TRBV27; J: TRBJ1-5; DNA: TGTGCCAGCGGTAGACAGGGGGTTAATCAGCCCCAGCATTTT; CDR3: CASGRQGVNQPQHF
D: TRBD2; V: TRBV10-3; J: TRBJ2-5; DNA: TGTGCCATCAGTAGGGGATGGCGGGAGGCGGGGGAGACCCAGTACTTC; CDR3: CAISRGWREAGETQYF
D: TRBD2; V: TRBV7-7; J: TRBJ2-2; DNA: TGTGCTAGCAGCCGCCGGAGTAGCGGGGGGCCCGGGGAGCTGTTTTTT; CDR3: CASSRRSSGGPGELFF
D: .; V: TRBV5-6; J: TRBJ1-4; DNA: TGTGCCAGCAGCTTGGGAGACGGAGGGCTTGTTTCGGGGCTGTTTTTT; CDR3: CASSLGDGGLVSGLFF